Included here is one T cell receptor beta chain sequence, with context. Its cognate antigen is unknown. This entry is derived from a study of T cell responses to AZD1222 COVID-19 vaccine. Overall study findings and caveats: Baseline seropositives among AZD1222 recipients totaled only five to seven.

The protocol was immunoSEQ multiplex PCR, while the TCRdb copy is restricted to in-frame clones and leaves out a portion. The table shows 100,000 to 150,000 clones, with 70% to 85% occurring only once. The CDR3 extends over 18 amino acids. J gave up 10 bases and V 5 bases, and 20 bases lay outside the gene matches. Germline V gene lookup returns CDR1 MNHEY and CDR2 SVGEGT. The receptor was derived from an adult who received the AZD1222 COVID-19 vaccine. The J gene is TRBJ1-4, the V gene TRBV6-2 or TRBV6-3, with 9 bases aligning to TRBD1. The sequences come from peripheral blood, collected 28 days after the second AZD1222 dose. CDR3 bases: TGTGCCAGCAGTACGATGGAAAATAACAGGGGGCGCGAGCGAAAACTGTTTTTT. This encodes CASSTMENNRGRERKLFF.